Listed here is a single T cell receptor (beta chain). Using immunoSEQ multiplex PCR, the repertoire was profiled, and TCRdb retains in-frame clones only, with some absent. In the table there are some 150,000 clones, around nine tenths of which are singletons. This sample stems from a study of T cell responses to AZD1222 COVID-19 vaccine. This CDR3 comprises 13 residues. The V end was cut by 1 base, the J end by 9 bases, with 10 bases between. The germline V gene encodes CDR1 LGHNA and CDR2 YNFKEQ. The sample was peripheral blood, taken on day 0 of AZD1222 vaccination. The V and J genes are TRBV4-2 and TRBJ2-1, with D hard to call. This receptor was identified in an adult in good health. CDR3 coding DNA: TGTGCCAGCAGCCAAGCTAGTCCGGGTGAGCAGTTCTTC. Its translation: CASSQASPGEQFF.